This entry lists 5 T cell receptor beta chains sequenced from one sample in a study of blood T cell repertoires in COVID-19. Profiled with immunoSEQ multiplex PCR; TCRdb holds only in-frame clones, not every one. The table has about 160,000 clones, over 70% seen once. Material for sequencing was peripheral blood. All receptors come from an older man with acute or convalescent COVID-19.

The chain links TRBV27 to TRBJ1-6, with D perhaps matching TRBD1 (5 bases). The V gene's germline CDR1 is MNHEY and CDR2 SMNVEV (reference sequence). Trimming shortened V by 2 bases and J by 6 bases, and 8 bases separated the two germline ends. The CDR3 has 14 residues. The CDR3 nucleotides are TGTGCCAGCAGTTTACAGGGTTTTAATTCACCCCTCCACTTT. The encoded protein is CASSLQGFNSPLHF.

The J gene is TRBJ2-1, the V gene TRBV7-3, with a tentative D call TRBD1 (5 bases). V was clipped by 2 bases and J by 3 bases, with 5 bases between them. This CDR3 region has 13 residues. Per germline, CDR1 SGHTA and CDR2 FQGTGA. The CDR3 DNA reads TGTGCCAGCAGCTTACAGGGCTACAATGAGCAGTTCTTC. Translated, it gives CASSLQGYNEQFF.

There are a few counts of this clone. Other DNA sequences within the sample encode an identical CDR3. This chain links TRBV7-9 with TRBJ2-1; perhaps TRBD2 as D (6 bases). With 1 base removed from V and 1 base from J, the gap between germline ends came to 11 bases. Germline lookup yields CDR1 SEHNR and CDR2 FQNEAQ (reference sequence). This CDR3 has 16 residues. CDR3 DNA: TGTGCCAGCAGCTTAGGACTAGGTGCATCCTACAATGAGCAGTTCTTC. It is translated as CASSLGLGASYNEQFF.

This chain joins TRBV5-1 and TRBJ1-1; 8 bases align to TRBD1. The germline V gene encodes CDR1 SGHRS and CDR2 YFSETQ. With V trimmed by 7 bases and J by 5 bases, 7 bases remained unmatched. This CDR3 region has 13 residues. This chain's CDR3 is CASAQGANTEAFF. CDR3 bases: TGCGCCAGCGCTCAGGGGGCGAATACTGAAGCTTTCTTT.

The V call is TRBV2, the J call TRBJ1-3; D remains unclear. Trimming removed 4 bases from V and 2 bases from J, with 9 bases in between. Germline-derived CDR1 and CDR2 are SNHLY and FYNNEI. The CDR3 covers 14 residues. This chain's CDR3 is CASSAETTGNTIYF. Here the CDR3 DNA reads TGTGCCAGCAGTGCAGAGACAACTGGAAACACCATATATTTT.